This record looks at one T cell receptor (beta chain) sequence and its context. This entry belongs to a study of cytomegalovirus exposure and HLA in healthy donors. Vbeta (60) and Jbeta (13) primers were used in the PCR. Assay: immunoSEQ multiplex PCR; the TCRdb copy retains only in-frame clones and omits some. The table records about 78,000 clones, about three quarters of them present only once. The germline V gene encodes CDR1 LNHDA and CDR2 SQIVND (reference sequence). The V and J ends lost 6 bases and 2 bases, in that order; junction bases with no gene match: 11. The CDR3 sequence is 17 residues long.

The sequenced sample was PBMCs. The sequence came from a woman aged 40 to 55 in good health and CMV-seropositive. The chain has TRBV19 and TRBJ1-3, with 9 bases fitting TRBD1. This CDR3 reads CASRPRRGQGTGNTIYF. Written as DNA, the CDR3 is TGTGCCAGTAGACCCCGGAGGGGACAGGGTACTGGAAACACCATATATTTT.